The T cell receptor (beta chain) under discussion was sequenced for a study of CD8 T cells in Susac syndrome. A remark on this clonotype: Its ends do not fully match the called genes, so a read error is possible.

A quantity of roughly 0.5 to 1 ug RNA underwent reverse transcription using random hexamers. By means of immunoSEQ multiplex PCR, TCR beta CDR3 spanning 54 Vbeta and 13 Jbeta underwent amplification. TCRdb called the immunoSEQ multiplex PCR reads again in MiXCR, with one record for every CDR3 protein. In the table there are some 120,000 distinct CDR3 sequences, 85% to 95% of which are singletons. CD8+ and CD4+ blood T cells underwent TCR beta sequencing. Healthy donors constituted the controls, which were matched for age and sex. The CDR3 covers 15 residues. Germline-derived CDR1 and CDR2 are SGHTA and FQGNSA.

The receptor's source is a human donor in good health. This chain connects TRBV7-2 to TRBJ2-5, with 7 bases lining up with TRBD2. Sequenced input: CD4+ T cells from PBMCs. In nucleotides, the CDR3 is TGTGCCAGCACCTTACCAGCGGGGAGACAAGAGACCCAGTACTTC. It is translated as CASTLPAGRQETQYF.